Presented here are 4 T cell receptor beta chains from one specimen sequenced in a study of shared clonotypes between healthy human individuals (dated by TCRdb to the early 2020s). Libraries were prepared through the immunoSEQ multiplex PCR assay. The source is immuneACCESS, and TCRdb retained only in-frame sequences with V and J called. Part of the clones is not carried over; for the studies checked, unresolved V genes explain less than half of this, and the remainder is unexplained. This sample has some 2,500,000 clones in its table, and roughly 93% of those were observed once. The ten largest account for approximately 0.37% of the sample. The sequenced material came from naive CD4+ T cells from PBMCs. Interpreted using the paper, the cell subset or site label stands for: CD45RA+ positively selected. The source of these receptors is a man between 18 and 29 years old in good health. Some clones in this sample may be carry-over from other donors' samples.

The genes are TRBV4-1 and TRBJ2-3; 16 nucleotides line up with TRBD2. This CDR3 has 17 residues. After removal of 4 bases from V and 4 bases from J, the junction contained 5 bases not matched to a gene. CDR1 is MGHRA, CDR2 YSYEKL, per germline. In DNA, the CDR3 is TGCGCCAGCAGCCCGGGACTAGCGGGAGGGCCGGCAGATACGCAGTATTTT. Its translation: CASSPGLAGGPADTQYF.

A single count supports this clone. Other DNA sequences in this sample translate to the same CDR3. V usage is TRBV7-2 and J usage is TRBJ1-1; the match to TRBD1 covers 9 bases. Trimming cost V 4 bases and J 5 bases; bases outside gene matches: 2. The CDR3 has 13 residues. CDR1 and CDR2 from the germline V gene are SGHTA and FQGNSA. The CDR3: CASSSGQGTEAFF. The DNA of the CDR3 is TGTGCCAGCAGCTCCGGACAGGGGACTGAAGCTTTCTTT.

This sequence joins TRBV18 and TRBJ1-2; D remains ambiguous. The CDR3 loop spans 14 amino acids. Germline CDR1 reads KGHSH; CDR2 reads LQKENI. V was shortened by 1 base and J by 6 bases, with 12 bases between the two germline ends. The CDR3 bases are TGTGCCAGCTCACCACGCGGGGTAGAGGATGGCTACACCTTC. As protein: CASSPRGVEDGYTF.

CDR3 in amino acids: CASSVLHTEAFF. The CDR3 DNA is TGTGCCAGCAGCGTACTACACACTGAAGCTTTCTTT. This chain joins TRBV6-6 and TRBJ1-1; D call uncertain. The germline V gene encodes CDR1 MNHNY and CDR2 SVGAGI (reference sequence). The CDR3 sequence is 12 residues long. V lost 6 bases to trimming and J lost 3 bases, with 8 bases between them.